The 30 T cell receptor beta chains presented below share a single source sample, sequenced in a study of cytomegalovirus exposure and HLA in healthy donors. A multiplex PCR was run with 60 Vbeta primers and 13 Jbeta primers. Some clones are missing from TCRdb's copy, which holds only in-frame ones; the method was immunoSEQ multiplex PCR. The table shows around 71,000 clones, with roughly 63% occurring only once. The specimen sequenced was PBMCs. The source is a young man in good health and CMV-seropositive.

This clone was observed a handful of times. V gene TRBV28 combines with J gene TRBJ2-2; 7 bases agree with TRBD2. This CDR3 contains 17 residues. The germline V gene has CDR1 MDHEN and CDR2 SYDVKM. The ends lost 6 bases at V and 5 bases at J; junction bases unmatched: 15. CDR3 in DNA: TGTGCCAGCAGCCCACCCTTGGGGGGGGGACGAACCGGGGAGCTGTTTTTT. Residues: CASSPPLGGGRTGELFF.

This chain connects TRBV4-2 to TRBJ1-2; 8 positions agree with TRBD1. Germline-derived CDR1 and CDR2 are LGHNA and YNFKEQ. V shed 7 bases and J 3 bases; nucleotides not matched to a gene: 4. This CDR3 contains 13 residues. The CDR3 is CASKVQGDYGYTF. The DNA of the CDR3 is TGTGCCAGCAAAGTACAGGGGGACTATGGCTACACCTTC.

This clone showed up just a few times. This chain joins TRBV7-3 and TRBJ2-3; maybe TRBD2 (6 bases). Germline V gene sequence: CDR1 SGHTA, CDR2 FQGTGA. CDR3 size: 14 residues. V was pared by 5 bases and J by 0 bases, with 9 bases between. DNA of the CDR3: TGTGCCAGCAGCATAGGACTAAGCACAGATACGCAGTATTTT. This sequence encodes CASSIGLSTDTQYF.

The DNA of the CDR3 is TGCGCCAGCAGCTTGGCCCGGGATTGGGGCTATGGCTACACCTTC. It codes for CASSLARDWGYGYTF. The chain carries TRBV5-1 and TRBJ1-2, with D hard to call. CDR3 size: 15 residues. CDR1 is SGHRS and CDR2 is YFSETQ in the germline V gene. Trimming stripped 0 bases from V and 4 bases from J, with 13 bases between.

The chain couples TRBV27 to TRBJ2-7; D possibly corresponds to TRBD1 (6 bases). The CDR3 runs 13 residues. The germline V gene has CDR1 MNHEY and CDR2 SMNVEV (reference sequence). V was cut by 6 bases and J by 6 bases, with 15 bases left in between. The CDR3 loop reads CASRGQPAAEQYF. As DNA, the CDR3 is TGTGCCAGCAGAGGACAGCCGGCCGCCGAGCAGTACTTC.

The CDR3 nucleotides are TGTGCCAGCAGCTTACAACTCATGGGGGGGGCAGGAGATACGCAGTATTTT. This codes for CASSLQLMGGAGDTQYF. V is TRBV7-2 and J is TRBJ2-3; D is possibly TRBD2 (7 bases). The CDR3 loop spans 17 amino acids. Trimming shortened V by 2 bases and J by 5 bases, and 20 bases separated the two germline ends. Germline assignment: CDR1 SGHTA and CDR2 FQGNSA.

The chain uses TRBV2 and TRBJ2-1; D is uncertain. This CDR3 has 13 residues. V lost 6 bases and J 5 bases, leaving 11 bases between the germline ends. The germline gives CDR1 SNHLY, CDR2 FYNNEI. This CDR3 reads CASRQIKDNEQFF. The CDR3 DNA follows: TGTGCCAGCAGACAGATAAAAGACAATGAGCAGTTCTTC.

This clone showed up just once. CDR3 sequence: CASKVGRGGGDEQFF. CDR3 sequence (DNA): TGTGCCAGTAAAGTAGGGCGGGGGGGTGGTGATGAGCAGTTCTTC. The chain uses TRBV19 and TRBJ2-1; 9 bases line up with TRBD2. The J segment lost 8 bases and the V segment lost 7 bases, leaving 12 bases of the junction unmatched. This CDR3 region has 15 residues. Germline CDR1 reads LNHDA; CDR2 reads SQIVND (reference sequence).

The chain combines TRBV25-1 with TRBJ1-2; D unclear. The germline gives CDR1 MGHDK, CDR2 SYGVNS. V lost 6 bases and J 2 bases, leaving 13 bases between the germline ends. The CDR3 extends over 14 amino acids. This chain's CDR3 is CASRGGRANYGYTF. CDR3 sequence (DNA): TGTGCCAGCAGGGGAGGCAGAGCAAACTATGGCTACACCTTC.

This clone was picked up a small number of times. The chain couples TRBV7-6 to TRBJ2-5, with D perhaps matching TRBD2 (5 bases). Germline CDR1 and CDR2: SGHVS and FNYEAQ. There are 13 residues in the CDR3. V was clipped by 2 bases and J by 5 bases, with 9 bases between them. The CDR3 DNA is TGTGCCAGCAGCTTACGGGGAGTCGAGACCCAGTACTTC. Protein: CASSLRGVETQYF.

This chain joins TRBV7-2 and TRBJ2-7; tentatively, D is TRBD1 (6 bases). Germline-derived CDR1 and CDR2 are SGHTA and FQGNSA. Trimming removed 7 bases at V and 7 bases at J, with 17 bases between. CDR3 size: 13 residues. The CDR3 is CASTNPGTFEQYF. CDR3 in DNA: TGTGCCAGCACCAATCCAGGGACATTTGAGCAGTACTTC.

This clone appeared once. The chain uses TRBV29-1 and TRBJ1-4; weak D call: TRBD1 (6 bases). V was cut by 5 bases and J by 7 bases, with 17 bases left in between. This CDR3 is built from 14 residues. CDR1 and CDR2 from the germline V gene are SQVTM and ANQGSEA. CDR3 coding DNA: TGCAGCGTTACCCGGGGTGGGGGCATTGAAAAACTGTTTTTT. It specifies CSVTRGGGIEKLFF.

The V and J genes are TRBV6-5 and TRBJ2-7, with TRBD2 identical over 11 bases. The germline V gene encodes CDR1 MNHEY and CDR2 SVGAGI. J lost 6 bases, V lost 0 bases, and 7 bases had no gene match. The CDR3 contains 16 residues. CDR3 region: CASSYSYLAGGSEQYF. CDR3 coding DNA: TGTGCCAGCAGTTACTCGTATCTAGCGGGAGGCTCCGAGCAGTACTTC.

The chain uses TRBV12-1 and TRBJ1-2; TRBD1 is the table's D call and was not checked against the DNA. TRBV12-1 is a recognized pseudogene. The CDR3 covers 13 residues. In DNA, the CDR3 is TGTGCCAGCAGCTTGCGACAGGGCTATGGCTACACCTTC. Amino acids: CASSLRQGYGYTF.

This clone was recorded a few times. The chain is built from TRBV7-6 and TRBJ2-1; TRBD2 might be the D (5 bases). The ends were cut back, 2 bases at V and 0 bases at J, with 11 bases in the middle. The germline V gene has CDR1 SGHVS and CDR2 FNYEAQ. This CDR3 spans 16 amino acids. The CDR3 sequence is CASSLRNGGSYNEQFF. In DNA form, the CDR3 reads TGTGCCAGCAGCTTACGGAACGGAGGCTCCTACAATGAGCAGTTCTTC.

The rearrangement uses TRBV2 and TRBJ1-6; D call uncertain. The length of the CDR3 is 16 residues. Germline CDR1 is SNHLY and CDR2 is FYNNEI. V was cut by 3 bases and J by 0 bases, with 9 bases left in between. The CDR3 here is CASSEAVSSYNSPLHF. The CDR3 region has the DNA TGTGCCAGCAGTGAGGCAGTCAGCTCCTATAATTCACCCCTCCACTTT.

The chain uses TRBV4-3 and TRBJ1-1; D call uncertain. Per the germline V gene, CDR1 is LGHNA and CDR2 is YSLEER. The CDR3 loop spans 14 amino acids. V was trimmed by 0 bases and J by 1 base, leaving 6 bases between them. DNA for the CDR3: TGCGCCAGCAGCCAAGATACTTGGAACACTGAAGCTTTCTTT. Protein product: CASSQDTWNTEAFF.

This clone turned up a few times. The chain's CDR3 is CASSVSSGSWETQYF. In nucleotides, the CDR3 is TGTGCCAGCAGTGTTTCTTCAGGGTCTTGGGAGACCCAGTACTTC. The chain has TRBV6-1 and TRBJ2-5, with TRBD1 as a possible D gene (5 bases). The CDR3 length is 15 residues. Germline values: CDR1 MNHNS, CDR2 SASEGT. Trimming left V 4 bases short and J 5 bases short, with 17 bases between.

V usage is TRBV15 and J usage is TRBJ2-7; TRBD2 matches 7 bases. The CDR3 has 16 residues. From germline, CDR1 is LNHNV and CDR2 YYDKDF (reference sequence). V lost 3 bases, J lost 2 bases, and 10 bases stayed unmatched. The CDR3: CATSSPSGGRAYEQYF. Here the CDR3 DNA reads TGTGCCACCAGCAGTCCCTCCGGGGGGAGAGCCTACGAGCAGTACTTC.

This clone was found a few times. The V call is TRBV28, the J call TRBJ2-6; D is ambiguous. Trimming removed 5 bases from V and 0 bases from J, with 8 bases in between. There are 15 residues in the CDR3. CDR1 and CDR2 from the germline V gene are MDHEN and SYDVKM. The CDR3 DNA is TGTGCCAGCAGTCAACAGCCCTCTGGGGCCAACGTCCTGACTTTC. Encoded protein: CASSQQPSGANVLTF. The whole variable domain, remainder taken from reference TRBV28 and TRBJ2-6, is DVKVTQSSRYLVKRTGEKVFLECVQDMDHENMFWYRQDPGLGLRLIYFSYDVKMKEKGDIPEGYSVSREKKERFSLILESASTNQTSMYLCASSQQPSGANVLTFGAGSRLTVL.

This clone has a handful of counts. The gene calls are TRBV29-1 and TRBJ2-1; possibly TRBD1 for D (5 bases). Trimming left V 3 bases short and J 0 bases short, with 15 bases between. The CDR3 runs 16 residues. Germline assignment: CDR1 SQVTM and CDR2 ANQGSEA. CDR3 residues: CSVEGLADSSYNEQFF. The CDR3 DNA sequence: TGCAGCGTTGAGGGGTTAGCCGACAGCTCCTACAATGAGCAGTTCTTC.

The rearrangement joins TRBV6-6 to TRBJ2-4; 9 bases are a match to TRBD1. The junction had 11 bases not matched to a gene; V was cut back by 5 bases and J by 6 bases. Per germline, CDR1 MNHNY and CDR2 SVGAGI (reference sequence). This CDR3 region has 16 residues. DNA for the CDR3: TGTGCCAGCAGTCCTCAAGGGGGACAGGGAACAAACATTCAGTACTTC. It is translated as CASSPQGGQGTNIQYF.

CDR3 amino acids: CATSRRRGQGASYNEQFF. The CDR3 DNA sequence: TGTGCCACCAGCAGACGCCGAGGTCAGGGGGCCTCCTACAATGAGCAGTTCTTC. The chain combines TRBV15 with TRBJ2-1; 8 nucleotides align to TRBD1. The CDR3 is 18 amino acids. Germline lookup yields CDR1 LNHNV and CDR2 YYDKDF (reference sequence). J gave up 0 bases and V 2 bases, and 9 bases lay outside the gene matches.

This clone came up a few times. The chain is built from TRBV28 and TRBJ2-1; TRBD2 matches 10 bases. V dropped 8 bases and J dropped 6; count of bases not matched to a gene: 10. From germline, CDR1 is MDHEN and CDR2 SYDVKM. The CDR3 totals 15 residues. The CDR3 nucleotides are TGTGCCAGCCTAGTAAGCGGGGGGGCCCGCAATGAGCAGTTCTTC. It yields the protein CASLVSGGARNEQFF.

This rearrangement joins TRBV19 to TRBJ1-5, with D perhaps matching TRBD1 (6 bases). Germline V gene lookup returns CDR1 LNHDA and CDR2 SQIVND (reference sequence). CDR3 length: 16 residues. Trimming pared 0 bases from V and 7 bases from J, leaving 16 bases between. CDR3 region: CASSIERGGGRQPQHF. In DNA, the CDR3 is TGTGCCAGTAGTATAGAAAGAGGTGGGGGCAGGCAGCCCCAGCATTTT. Filled out from reference TRBV19 and TRBJ1-5, the complete variable domain reads DGGITQSPKYLFRKEGQNVTLSCEQNLNHDAMYWYRQDPGQGLRLIYYSQIVNDFQKGDIAEGYSVSREKKESFPLTVTSAQKNPTAFYLCASSIERGGGRQPQHFGDGTRLSIL.

The CDR3 nucleotides are TGTGCCAGCAGCTCCCAACAGGGGATTGAACGTGGCTACACCTTC. Translation gives CASSSQQGIERGYTF. V and J are TRBV5-4 and TRBJ1-2; 7 nucleotides match TRBD1. The CDR3 is 15 amino acids. The V and J ends lost 3 bases and 7 bases, in that order; junction bases with no gene match: 12. Germline V gene lookup returns CDR1 SGHNT and CDR2 YYREEE (reference sequence).

This clone was detected once. The gene calls are TRBV14 and TRBJ2-5, with unresolved D. The DNA end favors TRBJ2-7, so the J call may be wrong. The CDR3 is 15 residues long. Germline CDR1 reads SGHDN; CDR2 reads FVKESK. CDR3 nucleotides: TGTGCCAGCAGCCAAGGGTTGGGGATAGACTACGAGCAGTACTTC. Protein: CASSQGLGIDYEQYF.

This chain connects TRBV27 to TRBJ2-7; D is possibly TRBD1 (5 bases). V lost 6 bases and J lost 2, with 11 bases in between. Germline CDR1 MNHEY, CDR2 SMNVEV (reference sequence). CDR3 length: 13 residues. The CDR3 coding sequence is TGTGCCAGCAGCCCGATACAGGCCTACGAGCAGTACTTC. Translating it yields CASSPIQAYEQYF.

This clone turned up a few times. The J gene is TRBJ2-3, the V gene TRBV7-9; the match to TRBD2 covers 9 bases. The ends lost 4 bases at V and 2 bases at J; junction bases unmatched: 16. CDR1 is SEHNR, CDR2 FQNEAQ, per germline (reference sequence). This CDR3 contains 19 residues. The CDR3 is CASSSAGTSTLLDTDTQYF. The CDR3 coding sequence is TGTGCCAGCAGCTCGGCCGGGACTAGCACCTTATTGGACACAGATACGCAGTATTTT.

V and J are TRBV5-4 and TRBJ1-6, with 9 bases matching TRBD1. With 4 bases clipped from V and 7 bases from J, the junction kept 3 bases outside the gene matches. The CDR3 is made up of 14 amino acids. Germline assignment: CDR1 SGHNT and CDR2 YYREEE (reference sequence). CDR3: CASSLDRGNSPLHF. The CDR3 DNA follows: TGTGCCAGCAGCCTGGACAGGGGAAATTCACCCCTCCACTTT.